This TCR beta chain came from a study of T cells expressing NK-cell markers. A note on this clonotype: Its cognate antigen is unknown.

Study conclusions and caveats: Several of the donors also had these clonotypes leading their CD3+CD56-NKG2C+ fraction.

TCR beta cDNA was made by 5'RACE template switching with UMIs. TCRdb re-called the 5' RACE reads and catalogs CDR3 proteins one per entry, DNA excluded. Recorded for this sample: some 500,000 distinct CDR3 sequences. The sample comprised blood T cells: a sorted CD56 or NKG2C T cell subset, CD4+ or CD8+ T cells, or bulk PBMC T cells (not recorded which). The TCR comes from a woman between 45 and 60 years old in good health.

The CDR3 reads CASSSPTGGTYEQYF. The chain links TRBV7-9 to TRBJ2-7; TCRdb gives TRBD1 as the D gene, but with no DNA this cannot be confirmed. The CDR3 has 15 residues. CDR1 SEHNR and CDR2 FQNEAQ come from the germline V gene (reference sequence).